The next 23 T cell receptor beta chains were all read from a single sample in a study of T cell responses to AZD1222 COVID-19 vaccine. TCRdb's copy holds only in-frame clones and misses some; the assay was immunoSEQ multiplex PCR. The top ten hold around 1.1% of the sample, which has approximately 46,000 clones, 70% to 90% seen once. Specimen: peripheral blood, collected 28 days after the second AZD1222 dose. Receptors were obtained from an adult who received the AZD1222 COVID-19 vaccine.

V and J are TRBV9 and TRBJ1-1; a weak D match, TRBD1 (5 bases). Trimming removed 3 bases at V and 8 bases at J, with 17 bases between. Germline CDR1 reads SGDLS; CDR2 reads YYNGEE. CDR3 size: 14 residues. DNA for the CDR3: TGTGCCAGCAGCGAAAGTTCGTCAGGGTTAGAAGCTTTCTTT. Amino acid sequence: CASSESSSGLEAFF. The full variable domain, rest sourced from reference TRBV9 and TRBJ1-1, is DSGVTQTPKHLITATGQRVTLRCSPRSGDLSVYWYQQSLDQGLQFLIQYYNGEERAKGNILERFSAQQFPDLHSELNLSSLELGDSALYFCASSESSSGLEAFFGQGTRLTVV.

The V call is TRBV30, the J call TRBJ1-1; D is unclear. V was shortened by 3 bases and J by 7 bases, with 15 bases between the two germline ends. The CDR3 has 13 amino acids. The germline CDR1 and CDR2 sequences are GTSNPN and SVGIG (reference sequence). CDR3: CAWRSRRQYEAFF. The CDR3 DNA sequence: TGTGCCTGGAGGTCAAGGAGGCAGTATGAAGCTTTCTTT.

The chain links TRBV27 to TRBJ2-5, with 8 positions matching TRBD2. Germline lookup yields CDR1 MNHEY and CDR2 SMNVEV (reference sequence). Trimming removed 5 bases from V and 5 bases from J; junction bases left unmatched: 7. The length of the CDR3 is 14 residues. The CDR3 coding sequence is TGTGCCAGCAGTGCTTGGGCTAGCGGGGAGACCCAGTACTTC. It specifies CASSAWASGETQYF.

J is TRBJ2-2 and V is TRBV10-3; D is perhaps TRBD2 (7 bases). This CDR3 spans 17 amino acids. The ends were cut back, 8 bases at V and 2 bases at J, with 21 bases in the middle. CDR1 is ENHRY, CDR2 SYGVKD, per germline. The CDR3: CAIGGARNGPNTGELFF. CDR3 sequence (DNA): TGTGCCATCGGGGGGGCCAGGAACGGACCAAACACCGGGGAGCTGTTTTTT.

The rearrangement joins TRBV11-2 to TRBJ2-1, with 11 positions matching TRBD2. This CDR3 comprises 16 residues. J lost 6 bases, V lost 5 bases, and 9 bases had no gene match. Per germline, CDR1 SGHAT and CDR2 FQNNGV. CDR3 residues: CASSPVAGGPGNEQFF. DNA of the CDR3: TGTGCCAGCAGCCCCGTAGCGGGAGGGCCGGGCAATGAGCAGTTCTTC.

V gene TRBV19 combines with J gene TRBJ2-7; 8 bases fit TRBD2. This CDR3 spans 14 amino acids. Germline CDR1 is LNHDA and CDR2 is SQIVND (reference sequence). Trimming at V came to 3 bases and at J to 3 bases, leaving 4 bases not matched to a gene. The CDR3: CASSISGGFYEQYF. CDR3 in DNA: TGTGCCAGTAGTATCTCGGGGGGGTTCTACGAGCAGTACTTC. Supplemented by reference TRBV19 and TRBJ2-7, the full variable domain reads DGGITQSPKYLFRKEGQNVTLSCEQNLNHDAMYWYRQDPGQGLRLIYYSQIVNDFQKGDIAEGYSVSREKKESFPLTVTSAQKNPTAFYLCASSISGGFYEQYFGPGTRLTVT.

The rearrangement joins TRBV7-2 to TRBJ1-6; D not resolved. The CDR3 has 17 residues. Germline CDR1 and CDR2: SGHTA and FQGNSA. V shed 2 bases and J shed 8 bases, with 19 bases lying between them. DNA for the CDR3: TGTGCCAGCAGCTTATTTGGTCACAGATCAGCTGATTCACCCCTCCACTTT. Translated: CASSLFGHRSADSPLHF.

The chain carries TRBV5-4 and TRBJ1-2; D is possibly TRBD1 (6 bases). Deletions cut 4 bases from V and 1 base from J, with 8 bases between. CDR1 and CDR2 (germline): SGHNT, YYREEE (reference sequence). The CDR3 contains 13 residues. CDR3 sequence: CASSPDSNYGYTF. CDR3 in DNA: TGTGCCAGCAGCCCGGACAGTAACTATGGCTACACCTTC.

The V gene is TRBV30, the J gene TRBJ1-4; possibly TRBD1 for D (5 bases). The CDR3 extends over 12 amino acids. V was trimmed by 0 bases and J by 13 bases, leaving 12 bases between them. The germline CDR1 and CDR2 sequences are GTSNPN and SVGIG (reference sequence). The CDR3 DNA reads TGTGCCTGGAGTGTAACGGGGGGAGGACTGTTTTTT. Protein product: CAWSVTGGGLFF.

This chain links TRBV24-1 with TRBJ2-1; 12 positions agree with TRBD2. Trimming cost V 3 bases and J 4 bases; bases outside gene matches: 12. The CDR3 has 19 amino acids. Per germline, CDR1 KGHDR and CDR2 SFDVKD. The CDR3 nucleotides are TGTGCCACCAGTGATACCGGGACTAGCGGGTCTCGGCGGTACAATGAGCAGTTCTTC. Its translation: CATSDTGTSGSRRYNEQFF.

The chain uses TRBV11-2 and TRBJ2-5, with a possible D match to TRBD2 (5 bases). The length of the CDR3 is 13 residues. The germline CDR1 and CDR2 sequences are SGHAT and FQNNGV. Trimming cost V 2 bases and J 5 bases, with 9 bases left between them. Here the CDR3 DNA reads TGTGCCAGCAGCTTACCGGGAAGGGAGACCCAGTACTTC. This sequence encodes CASSLPGRETQYF. Drawing the rest from reference TRBV11-2 and TRBJ2-5, the complete variable domain is EAGVAQSPRYKIIEKRQSVAFWCNPISGHATLYWYQQILGQGPKLLIQFQNNGVVDDSQLPKDRFSAERLKGVDSTLKIQPAKLEDSAVYLCASSLPGRETQYFGPGTRLLVL.

The chain carries TRBV5-4 and TRBJ2-7; 8 bases agree with TRBD2. Trimming removed 7 bases from V and 5 bases from J; junction bases left unmatched: 2. The germline gives CDR1 SGHNT, CDR2 YYREEE (reference sequence). This CDR3 contains 11 residues. CDR3: CASREGDEQYF. CDR3 DNA: TGTGCCAGCCGGGAGGGGGACGAGCAGTACTTC.

In this sample, this clone turned up a few times. This chain uses TRBV15 with TRBJ1-2; D is ambiguous. There are 12 residues in the CDR3. Germline CDR1 is LNHNV and CDR2 is YYDKDF (reference sequence). The ends were cut back, 4 bases at V and 6 bases at J, with 9 bases in the middle. CDR3 sequence (DNA): TGTGCCACCAGCATGGTGGAGGATGGCTACACCTTC. Residues: CATSMVEDGYTF.

J is TRBJ1-5 and V is TRBV28; unclear D gene. This CDR3 region has 12 residues. Trimming stripped 3 bases from V and 7 bases from J, with 7 bases between. Per germline, CDR1 MDHEN and CDR2 SYDVKM. CDR3 in DNA: TGTGCCAGCAGTTTTTCTCAACAGCCCCAGCATTTT. Residues: CASSFSQQPQHF. The full variable domain, completed using reference TRBV28 and TRBJ1-5, is DVKVTQSSRYLVKRTGEKVFLECVQDMDHENMFWYRQDPGLGLRLIYFSYDVKMKEKGDIPEGYSVSREKKERFSLILESASTNQTSMYLCASSFSQQPQHFGDGTRLSIL.

The genes are TRBV28 and TRBJ1-6; no firm D call. Germline V gives CDR1 MDHEN, CDR2 SYDVKM. This CDR3 region has 13 residues. Trimming removed 7 bases at V and 4 bases at J, with 8 bases between. The CDR3 spells CASKQHYNSPLHF. The CDR3 coding sequence is TGTGCCAGCAAGCAGCATTATAATTCACCCCTCCACTTT.

The gene calls are TRBV28 and TRBJ2-7; weak D call: TRBD2 (6 bases). The CDR3 runs 16 residues. The germline V gene has CDR1 MDHEN and CDR2 SYDVKM. Trimming removed 2 bases at V and 4 bases at J, with 18 bases between. DNA of the CDR3: TGTGCCAGCAGTTTACTAACTAGCCTCGCATCTTACGAGCAGTACTTC. It codes for CASSLLTSLASYEQYF.

The chain employs TRBV11-2 and TRBJ1-2; D call uncertain. Looked up from germline, CDR1 is SGHAT and CDR2 is FQNNGV. Trimming left V 1 base short and J 8 bases short, with 14 bases between. The CDR3 spans 14 residues. DNA of the CDR3: TGTGCCAGCAGCTTAGGGGTGGGCGCCGCCGGCTACACCTTC. It yields the protein CASSLGVGAAGYTF.

The V call is TRBV19, the J call TRBJ2-1, with 7 bases matching TRBD2. Trimming cost V 5 bases and J 0 bases; bases outside gene matches: 7. The CDR3 totals 16 residues. In germline, CDR1 is LNHDA, CDR2 SQIVND (reference sequence). DNA of the CDR3: TGTGCCAGTAGTTCCGGGAGGTTAAACTCCTACAATGAGCAGTTCTTC. This codes for CASSSGRLNSYNEQFF.

The V call is TRBV5-5, the J call TRBJ2-5; the D is unclear. Germline V gene data show CDR1 as SGHKS and CDR2 as YYEKEE (reference sequence). This CDR3 has 14 residues. The V and J ends lost 1 base and 1 base respectively, with 8 bases between them. The CDR3 nucleotides read TGTGCCAGCAGCTTGTACGGCAGCCAAGAGACCCAGTACTTC. It yields the protein CASSLYGSQETQYF.

The chain is built from TRBV10-3 and TRBJ2-5; 10 bases match TRBD1. The CDR3 is 15 residues long. The V gene end was trimmed by 2 bases and the J gene end by 2 bases; junction bases not matched to a gene: 2. Germline loops: CDR1 ENHRY, CDR2 SYGVKD. The CDR3 sequence: CAISEDRGPQETQYF. The CDR3 nucleotides read TGTGCCATCAGTGAGGACAGGGGGCCTCAAGAGACCCAGTACTTC.

The chain joins TRBV6-1 to TRBJ2-7; D call uncertain. CDR1 and CDR2 from the germline V gene are MNHNS and SASEGT. There are 14 residues in the CDR3. V was shortened by 1 base and J by 5 bases, with 12 bases between the two germline ends. CDR3 nucleotide sequence: TGTGCCAGCAGTGAAGTTGGCAGGTTCCACGAGCAGTACTTC. The encoded protein is CASSEVGRFHEQYF.

Here the CDR3 reads CASSSRAGANVLTF. CDR3 nucleotides: TGTGCCAGCAGTTCCCGGGCTGGGGCCAACGTCCTGACTTTC. This rearrangement joins TRBV27 to TRBJ2-6, with unresolved D. V was pared by 4 bases and J by 2 bases, with 6 bases between. This CDR3 has 14 amino acids. Germline V gene data show CDR1 as MNHEY and CDR2 as SMNVEV (reference sequence).

The chain is built from TRBV19 and TRBJ2-1, with D hard to call. Trimming cost V 4 bases and J 8 bases, with 9 bases left between them. The CDR3 totals 12 residues. CDR1 and CDR2 (germline): LNHDA, SQIVND (reference sequence). The CDR3 sequence: CASSTPLDEQFF. CDR3 nucleotide sequence: TGTGCCAGTAGTACCCCCCTAGATGAGCAGTTCTTC.